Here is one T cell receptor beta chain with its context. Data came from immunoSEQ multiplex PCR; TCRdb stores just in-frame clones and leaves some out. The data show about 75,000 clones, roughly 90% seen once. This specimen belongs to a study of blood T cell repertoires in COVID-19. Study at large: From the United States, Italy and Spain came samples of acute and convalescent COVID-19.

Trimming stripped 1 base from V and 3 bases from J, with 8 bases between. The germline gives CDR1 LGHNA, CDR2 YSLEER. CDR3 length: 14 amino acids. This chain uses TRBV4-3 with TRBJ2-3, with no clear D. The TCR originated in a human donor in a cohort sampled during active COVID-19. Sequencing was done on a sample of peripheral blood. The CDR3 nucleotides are TGCGCCAGCAGCCAAGGAAGTAGAACAGATACGCAGTATTTT. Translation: CASSQGSRTDTQYF.